The sample holds a few counts of the clone carrying this TCR beta chain. Its antigen is still unknown. TCRdb used MiXCR to reprocess the 5' RACE reads, holding one entry per CDR3 protein. Among 450,000 to 650,000 distinct CDR3 sequences, just under 10% were seen once, and the ten largest hold 2.5% to 3.5%. The CDR3 length is 16 residues. In germline, CDR1 is SGHTA, CDR2 FQGNSA. J was trimmed by 7 bases and V by 3 bases; bases with no gene match: 9. The data belong to a study of identical twins. Findings of the study overall: Insertions were reduced in abundant cord blood beta clonotypes but not in memory repertoires. Sharing of beta out-of-frame sequences by twins showed a weaker excess.

The data also belong to a second study, concerning yellow fever vaccine responses in identical twins. That source reports: The T cell response to vaccination in identical twins was reportedly partly convergent and partly personalized.

J is TRBJ2-3 and V is TRBV7-2, with 11 bases identical to TRBD1. Material: PBMCs. The origin of this receptor is a young woman in good health. CDR3 protein: CASSFPGTGGGNTQYF. DNA of the CDR3: TGTGCCAGCAGCTTTCCCGGGACAGGGGGTGGGAATACGCAGTATTTT.